Following are 5 T cell receptor beta chains from one sample sequenced in a study of OX40 agonist ivuxolimab in advanced cancers. Library preparation employed the immunoSEQ multiplex PCR assay. The immuneACCESS repertoire file appears here via TCRdb, limited to in-frame rearrangements. These files lack a portion of the clones; in checked studies, under half of the deficit traces to unresolved V genes, and the cause of the others is not known. Across this sample there are around 47,000 clones, with 75% to 85% seen only once. 4% to 5% of the sample rests with the top ten. The specimen was CD4+ or CD8+ T cells sorted from blood, collected in a trial of the OX40 agonist ivuxolimab. All receptors derive from an adult with an advanced solid tumor such as melanoma, head and neck, liver or kidney cancer.

V gene TRBV7-2 combines with J gene TRBJ2-1, with a weak D call TRBD2 (6 bases). The CDR3 has 13 amino acids. The V gene's germline CDR1 is SGHTA and CDR2 FQGNSA. Trimming took 2 bases from V and 7 from J, leaving 9 bases between them. The DNA of the CDR3 is TGTGCCAGCAGCTTAAGCCGGGGGAATGAGCAGTTCTTC. Protein product: CASSLSRGNEQFF.

The CDR3 region has the DNA TGCGCCAGCAGCTTGGCGGGAGGCCCCCAGGAGACCCAGTACTTC. Protein: CASSLAGGPQETQYF. The rearrangement links TRBV5-1 to TRBJ2-5; 7 bases align to TRBD2. This CDR3 has 15 residues. From germline, CDR1 is SGHRS and CDR2 YFSETQ. J lost 5 bases, V lost 0 bases, and 7 bases had no gene match.

The J gene is TRBJ2-3, the V gene TRBV5-1; D is ambiguous. With 0 bases removed from V and 6 bases from J, the gap between germline ends came to 8 bases. CDR1 SGHRS and CDR2 YFSETQ come from the germline V gene. The CDR3 spans 13 residues. This chain's CDR3 is CASSLDQLDTQYF. The DNA of the CDR3 is TGCGCCAGCAGCTTGGACCAGCTGGATACGCAGTATTTT.

This clone showed up just once. The chain has TRBV30 and TRBJ1-3, with D hard to call. Germline assignment: CDR1 GTSNPN and CDR2 SVGIG (reference sequence). V was trimmed by 2 bases and J by 4 bases, leaving 6 bases between them. CDR3 length equals 12 residues. CDR3 nucleotide sequence: TGTGCCTGGAGTCTGGACGGAAACACCATATATTTT. It is translated as CAWSLDGNTIYF.

The V call is TRBV2, the J call TRBJ2-1; D is uncertain. The CDR3 covers 12 residues. Trimming pared 1 base from V and 5 bases from J, leaving 3 bases between. Germline V gene sequence: CDR1 SNHLY, CDR2 FYNNEI. CDR3 nucleotide sequence: TGTGCCAGCAGTGAAGGTGACAATGAGCAGTTCTTC. Encoded protein: CASSEGDNEQFF.